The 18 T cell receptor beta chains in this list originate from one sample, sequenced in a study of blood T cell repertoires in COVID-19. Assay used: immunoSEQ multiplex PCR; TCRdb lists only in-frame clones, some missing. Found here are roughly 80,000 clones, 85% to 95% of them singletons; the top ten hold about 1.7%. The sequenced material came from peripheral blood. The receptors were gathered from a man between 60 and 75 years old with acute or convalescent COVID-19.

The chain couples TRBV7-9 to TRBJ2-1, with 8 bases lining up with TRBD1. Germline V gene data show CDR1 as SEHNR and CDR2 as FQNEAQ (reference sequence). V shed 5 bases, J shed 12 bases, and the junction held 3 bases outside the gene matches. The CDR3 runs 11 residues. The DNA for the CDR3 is TGTGCCAGCAGCGCGGACAGGGCGCAGTTCTTC. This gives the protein CASSADRAQFF. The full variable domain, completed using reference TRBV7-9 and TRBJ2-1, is DTGVSQNPRHKITKRGQNVTFRCDPISEHNRLYWYRQTLGQGPEFLTYFQNEAQLEKSRLLSDRFSAERPKGSFSTLEIQRTEQGDSAMYLCASSADRAQFFGPGTRLTVL.

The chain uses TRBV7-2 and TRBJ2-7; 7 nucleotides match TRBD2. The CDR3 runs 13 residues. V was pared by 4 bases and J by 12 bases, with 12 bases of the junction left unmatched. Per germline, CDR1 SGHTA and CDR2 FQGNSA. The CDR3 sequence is CASSSSLAAVLYF. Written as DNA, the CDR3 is TGTGCCAGCAGCTCCTCCCTAGCGGCCGTACTGTACTTC.

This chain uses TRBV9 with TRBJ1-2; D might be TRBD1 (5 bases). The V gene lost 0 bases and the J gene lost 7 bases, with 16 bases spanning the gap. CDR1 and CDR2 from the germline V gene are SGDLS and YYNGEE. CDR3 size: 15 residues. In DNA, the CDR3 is TGTGCCAGCAGCGTAGCAGAAAGTGTCCAGGGTGGCTACACCTTC. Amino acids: CASSVAESVQGGYTF.

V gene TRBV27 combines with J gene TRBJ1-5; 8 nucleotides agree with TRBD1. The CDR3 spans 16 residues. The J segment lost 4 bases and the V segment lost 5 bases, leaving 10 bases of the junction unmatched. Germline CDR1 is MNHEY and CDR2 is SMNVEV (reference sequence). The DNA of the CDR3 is TGTGCCAGCAGTAGTACGACAGGGGTTCGGAATCAGCCCCAGCATTTT. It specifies CASSSTTGVRNQPQHF.

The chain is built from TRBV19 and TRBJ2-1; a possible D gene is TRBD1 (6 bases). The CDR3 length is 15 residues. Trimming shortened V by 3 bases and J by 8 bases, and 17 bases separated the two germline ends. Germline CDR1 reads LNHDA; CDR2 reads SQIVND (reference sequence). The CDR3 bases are TGTGCCAGTAGTATCCGGGACACCCTTTTAGATGAGCAGTTCTTC. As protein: CASSIRDTLLDEQFF.

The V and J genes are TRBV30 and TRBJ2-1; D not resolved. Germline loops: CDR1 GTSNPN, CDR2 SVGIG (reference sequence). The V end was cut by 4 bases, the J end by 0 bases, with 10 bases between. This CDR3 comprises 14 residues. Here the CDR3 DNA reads TGTGCCTGGACCCGGCGGAGCTCCTACAATGAGCAGTTCTTC. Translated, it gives CAWTRRSSYNEQFF.

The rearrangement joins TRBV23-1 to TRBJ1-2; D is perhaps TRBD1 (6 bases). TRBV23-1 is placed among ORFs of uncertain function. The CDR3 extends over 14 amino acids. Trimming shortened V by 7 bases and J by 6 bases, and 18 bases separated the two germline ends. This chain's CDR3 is CASNHNRVWNGYTF. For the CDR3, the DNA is TGCGCCAGCAACCACAACAGGGTATGGAATGGCTACACCTTC.

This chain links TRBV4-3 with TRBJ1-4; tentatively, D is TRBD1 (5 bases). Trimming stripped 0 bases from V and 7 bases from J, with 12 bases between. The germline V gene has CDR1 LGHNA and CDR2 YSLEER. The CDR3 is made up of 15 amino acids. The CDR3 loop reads CASSQDGGDGEKLFF. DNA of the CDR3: TGCGCCAGCAGCCAAGATGGGGGGGACGGTGAAAAACTGTTTTTT.

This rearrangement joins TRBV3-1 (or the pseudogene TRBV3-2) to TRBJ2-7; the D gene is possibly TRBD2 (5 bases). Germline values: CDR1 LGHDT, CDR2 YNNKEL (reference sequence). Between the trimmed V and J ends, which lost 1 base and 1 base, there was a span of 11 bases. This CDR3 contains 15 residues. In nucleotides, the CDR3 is TGTGCCAGCAGCCAAGGTCCGGGGTCGTCCTACGAGCAGTACTTC. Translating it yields CASSQGPGSSYEQYF.

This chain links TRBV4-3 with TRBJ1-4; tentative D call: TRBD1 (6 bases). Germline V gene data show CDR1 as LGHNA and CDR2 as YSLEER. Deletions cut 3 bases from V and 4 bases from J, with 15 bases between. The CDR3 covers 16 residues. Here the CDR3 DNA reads TGCGCCAGCAGCCAGGAAGACAGGACCCTTAATGAAAAACTGTTTTTT. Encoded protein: CASSQEDRTLNEKLFF.

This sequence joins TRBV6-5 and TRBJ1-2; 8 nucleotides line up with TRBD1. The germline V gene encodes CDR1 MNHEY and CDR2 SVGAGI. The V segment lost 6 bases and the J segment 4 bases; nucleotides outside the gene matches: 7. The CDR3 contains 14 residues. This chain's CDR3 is CASSVGQGIYGYTF. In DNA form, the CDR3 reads TGTGCCAGCAGCGTCGGACAGGGAATCTATGGCTACACCTTC.

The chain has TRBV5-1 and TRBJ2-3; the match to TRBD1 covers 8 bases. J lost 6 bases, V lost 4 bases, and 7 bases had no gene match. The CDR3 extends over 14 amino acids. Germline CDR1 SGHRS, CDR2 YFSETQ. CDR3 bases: TGCGCCAGCAGCAGCGGACAGGGAGTGGATACGCAGTATTTT. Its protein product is CASSSGQGVDTQYF.

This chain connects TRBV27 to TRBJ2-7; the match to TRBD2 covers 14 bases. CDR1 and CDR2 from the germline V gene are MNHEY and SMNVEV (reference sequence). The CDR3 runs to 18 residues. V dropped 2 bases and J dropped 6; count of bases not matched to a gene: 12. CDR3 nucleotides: TGTGCCAGCAGTTTAATAGTCCCGGGACTAGCGGGAGTAGGCGAGCAGTACTTC. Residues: CASSLIVPGLAGVGEQYF.

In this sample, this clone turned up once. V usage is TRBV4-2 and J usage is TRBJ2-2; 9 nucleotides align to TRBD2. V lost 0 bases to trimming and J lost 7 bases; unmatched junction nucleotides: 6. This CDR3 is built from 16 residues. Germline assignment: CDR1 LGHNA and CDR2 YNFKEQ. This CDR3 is CASSQEATSGSGELFF. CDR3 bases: TGTGCCAGCAGCCAAGAAGCGACTAGCGGAAGCGGGGAGCTGTTTTTT.

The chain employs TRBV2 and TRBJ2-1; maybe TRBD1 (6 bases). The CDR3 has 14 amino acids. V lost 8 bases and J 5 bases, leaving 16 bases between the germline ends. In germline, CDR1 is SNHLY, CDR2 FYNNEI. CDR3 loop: CASYGGDNDNEQFF. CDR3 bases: TGTGCCAGCTATGGTGGGGACAACGACAATGAGCAGTTCTTC.

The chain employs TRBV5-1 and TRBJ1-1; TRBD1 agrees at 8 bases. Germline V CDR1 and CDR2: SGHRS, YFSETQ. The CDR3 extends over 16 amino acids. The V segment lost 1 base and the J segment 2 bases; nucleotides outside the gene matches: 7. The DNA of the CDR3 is TGCGCCAGCAGCTTGTTTGGGACAGGAGCTAACACTGAAGCTTTCTTT. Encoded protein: CASSLFGTGANTEAFF.

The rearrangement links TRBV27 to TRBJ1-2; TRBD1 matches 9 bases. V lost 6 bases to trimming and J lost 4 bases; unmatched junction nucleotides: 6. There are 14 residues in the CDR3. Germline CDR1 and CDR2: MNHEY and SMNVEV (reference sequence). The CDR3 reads CASRSTGGGYGYTF. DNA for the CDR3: TGTGCCAGCAGATCGACAGGGGGGGGCTATGGCTACACCTTC.

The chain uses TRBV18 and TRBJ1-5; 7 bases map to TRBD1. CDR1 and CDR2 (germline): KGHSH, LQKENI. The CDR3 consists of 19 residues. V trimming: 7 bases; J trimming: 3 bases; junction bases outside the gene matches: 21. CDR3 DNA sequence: TGTGCCAGCTTTCCACCGGGGACAGACCTATTTGAAGTCAATCAGCCCCAGCATTTT. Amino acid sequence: CASFPPGTDLFEVNQPQHF.